The rows below give T cell receptor beta chains drawn from one sample of a study of T-cell reconstitution after alpha-beta-depleted transplantation in children. TCRdb reprocessed the PCR reads with MiXCR, giving one entry per CDR3 protein. Altogether 900,000 or so distinct CDR3 sequences are present, about 16% being singletons, with the ten largest covering 5%. The specimen was PBMCs, mostly from graft donor cells, collected 360 days after TCRalphabeta/CD19-depleted stem cell transplant. These receptor sequences come from a male patient aged 5 to 17 who had a stem cell transplant for acute lymphoblastic leukemia, so the T cells may come from the graft donor. CDR3s include the opening cysteine and the closing phenylalanine or tryptophan. D genes are given only for firm matches. Clone size, where shown, is once, few, many, or a class for clones that have expanded.

d_call clone_size j_call v_call cdr3_aa cdr3_nt
TRBD2 few TRBJ2-7 TRBV7-3 CASSPSGVQRYEQYF TGTGCCAGCAGCCCTAGCGGCGTCCAACGCTACGAGCAGTACTTC
TRBD2 few TRBJ2-1 TRBV2 CASRTGTSGFDEQFF TGTGCCAGCAGAACCGGGACTAGCGGGTTCGATGAGCAGTTCTTC
NA NA TRBJ2-6 TRBV2 CASRTASSGANVLTF TGTGCCAGCAGAACGGCAAGCTCTGGGGCCAACGTCCTGACTTTC
NA few TRBJ1-1 TRBV7-9 CASSLQLVTEAFF TGTGCCAGCAGCTTACAGTTGGTGACTGAAGCTTTCTTT
NA few TRBJ2-6 TRBV6-6 CASKGSGANVLTF TGTGCCAGCAAAGGCTCTGGGGCCAACGTCCTGACTTTC
TRBD1 many TRBJ2-2 TRBV29-1 CSVGNRGQRELFF TGCAGCGTTGGCAACAGGGGGCAGCGGGAGCTGTTTTTT
TRBD2 NA TRBJ2-1 TRBV20-1 CSAPKAGGPGEQFF TGCAGTGCCCCGAAGGCGGGAGGGCCAGGTGAGCAGTTCTTC
NA few TRBJ1-4 TRBV7-9 CASSLRDFNEKLFF TGTGCCAGCAGCTTACGGGACTTTAATGAAAAACTGTTTTTT
NA NA TRBJ2-6 TRBV7-2 CASSNHPADSGANVLTF TGTGCCAGCAGCAATCATCCGGCAGACTCTGGGGCCAACGTCCTGACTTTC
TRBD1 many TRBJ2-7 TRBV28 CASSFDRGQGNYEQYF TGTGCCAGCAGTTTCGATCGAGGACAGGGGAACTACGAGCAGTACTTC
NA many TRBJ2-7 TRBV4-1 CASSQDRVEQYF TGCGCCAGCAGCCAAGATCGGGTTGAGCAGTACTTC
TRBD1 few TRBJ2-7 TRBV11-2 CASSRWDSSYEQYF TGTGCCAGCAGCCGTTGGGACAGTTCCTACGAGCAGTACTTC
TRBD1 NA TRBJ2-5 TRBV3-1 CASSPQTGGVGETQYF TGTGCCAGCAGCCCGCAGACAGGGGGCGTTGGAGAGACCCAGTACTTC
TRBD2 few TRBJ2-7 TRBV11-2 CASSLERLAGGAYEQYF TGTGCCAGCAGCTTAGAGCGGCTAGCGGGGGGAGCCTACGAGCAGTACTTC
NA many TRBJ2-3 TRBV29-1 CSVAARGDTQYF TGCAGCGTAGCCGCGAGGGGAGATACGCAGTATTTT
NA many TRBJ2-3 TRBV5-1 CASSHLATSTDTQYF TGCGCCAGCAGCCATCTAGCGACTAGCACAGATACGCAGTATTTT
NA many TRBJ1-1 TRBV11-1 CASSPLGTEAFF TGTGCCAGCAGCCCTCTAGGGACTGAAGCTTTCTTT
TRBD2 NA TRBJ2-7 TRBV4-1 CASSQSPGGATNYEQYF TGCGCCAGCAGCCAATCGCCCGGGGGGGCTACTAACTACGAGCAGTACTTC
NA many TRBJ2-1 TRBV5-6 CASSSELAVEQFF TGTGCCAGCAGCAGTGAGCTAGCTGTTGAGCAGTTCTTC
TRBD1 NA TRBJ1-1 TRBV6-5 CASSWAGGWTEAFF TGTGCCAGCAGTTGGGCAGGGGGGTGGACTGAAGCTTTCTTT
TRBD1 many TRBJ1-4 TRBV7-8 CASSHDRVDEKLFF TGTGCCAGCAGCCACGACAGGGTAGATGAAAAACTGTTTTTT
TRBD1 NA TRBJ2-7 TRBV9 CASSEEATGQDEQYF TGTGCCAGCAGTGAAGAAGCAACCGGACAGGACGAGCAGTACTTC
NA NA TRBJ1-4 TRBV4-1 CASRLPRGKLFF TGCGCCAGCAGGCTACCCCGGGGGAAACTGTTTTTT
NA many TRBJ2-7 TRBV2 CASSKVRYYEQYF TGTGCCAGCAGTAAGGTCAGGTACTACGAGCAGTACTTC
NA NA TRBJ2-5 TRBV29-1 CSVTRSTGQETQYF TGCAGCGTTACAAGGTCGACTGGTCAAGAGACCCAGTACTTC
NA many TRBJ1-5 TRBV5-1 CASSLDAVGQPQHF TGCGCCAGCAGCTTGGATGCGGTTGGTCAGCCCCAGCATTTT
NA few TRBJ2-5 TRBV5-1 CASSLQPAETQYF TGCGCCAGCAGCTTGCAACCAGCGGAGACCCAGTACTTC
NA few TRBJ1-5 TRBV7-8 CASSLGRIYQPQHF TGTGCCAGCAGCTTAGGCAGGATCTATCAGCCCCAGCATTTT
NA NA TRBJ2-5 TRBV27 CASSLSRERQETQYF TGTGCCAGCAGTTTGTCCAGGGAGAGACAAGAGACCCAGTACTTC
NA NA TRBJ2-3 TRBV11-2 CASSLGVRSSTDTQYF TGTGCCAGCAGCTTAGGTGTCAGATCAAGCACAGATACGCAGTATTTT
TRBD2 NA TRBJ2-1 TRBV11-1 CASSFRGALAGGSNLYNEQFF TGTGCCAGCAGCTTCCGAGGCGCGCTAGCGGGAGGGAGCAATCTCTACAATGAGCAGTTCTTC
TRBD1 NA TRBJ1-5 TRBV5-1 CASSFQGGTNQPQHF TGCGCCAGCAGCTTTCAGGGGGGAACAAATCAGCCCCAGCATTTT
NA few TRBJ2-1 TRBV18 CASSPGLLDNEQFF TGTGCCAGCTCACCGGGACTCCTCGACAATGAGCAGTTCTTC